These 7 T cell receptor beta chains share one sample of origin, sequenced in a study of blood T cell repertoires in COVID-19. The data were produced by immunoSEQ multiplex PCR, yet TCRdb's version contains in-frame clones alone and is incomplete. This table has 170,000 or so clones, around 87% appearing once. The sequenced material came from PBMCs or T cells enriched from blood (not recorded which). The origin of the receptors is a woman aged 45 to 65 who had recovered from COVID-19.

This rearrangement joins TRBV6-5 to TRBJ1-5; the D is unclear. Germline values: CDR1 MNHEY, CDR2 SVGAGI. CDR3 length: 13 residues. CDR3 sequence reads: CACRGDRGQPQHF. The DNA for the CDR3 is TGTGCTTGTCGGGGTGACCGAGGTCAGCCCCAGCATTTT.

The V and J genes are TRBV7-2 and TRBJ1-3; D is ambiguous. The CDR3 totals 14 residues. Deletions cut 6 bases from V and 0 bases from J, with 9 bases between. Per germline, CDR1 SGHTA and CDR2 FQGNSA. CDR3 in DNA: TGTGCCAGCAGACAAGAACGCTCTGGAAACACCATATATTTT. Its translation is CASRQERSGNTIYF.

V usage is TRBV6-1 and J usage is TRBJ1-1; a weak D match, TRBD1 (6 bases). CDR1 is MNHNS, CDR2 SASEGT, per germline. The CDR3 is 18 amino acids. V was cut by 1 base and J by 0 bases, with 18 bases left in between. CDR3 amino acids: CASSEGAFGGLLNTEAFF. The CDR3, as DNA: TGTGCCAGCAGTGAAGGGGCCTTCGGGGGGCTGCTGAACACTGAAGCTTTCTTT.

This clone has more than one count but fewer than ten. J is TRBJ1-5 and V is TRBV27; D is ambiguous. Trimming pared 3 bases from V and 0 bases from J, leaving 12 bases between. Germline values: CDR1 MNHEY, CDR2 SMNVEV (reference sequence). The CDR3 consists of 16 residues. The CDR3 bases are TGTGCCAGCAGTTTTGTCGGTGGAGCTAGCAATCAGCCCCAGCATTTT. Amino acids: CASSFVGGASNQPQHF.

The CDR3 DNA reads as TGTGCCAGCAGCTTCCGACAGACTCCCTACGAGCAGTACTTC. This gives the protein CASSFRQTPYEQYF. The V and J genes are TRBV7-9 and TRBJ2-7; D is perhaps TRBD1 (5 bases). Germline assignment: CDR1 SEHNR and CDR2 FQNEAQ (reference sequence). The CDR3 is 14 amino acids. V lost 3 bases and J 2 bases, leaving 11 bases between the germline ends.

The rearrangement joins TRBV10-3 to TRBJ2-7; 14 bases are a match to TRBD2. This CDR3 contains 17 residues. The V and J ends lost 2 bases and 5 bases, in that order; junction bases with no gene match: 8. Germline loops: CDR1 ENHRY, CDR2 SYGVKD. The CDR3 reads CAISEGTSGGVRDEQYF. The CDR3 DNA reads TGTGCCATCAGTGAGGGGACTAGCGGGGGAGTAAGAGACGAGCAGTACTTC.

V and J are TRBV7-9 and TRBJ1-1; 8 bases line up with TRBD1. The CDR3 sequence is 13 residues long. Trimming removed 3 bases from V and 11 bases from J; junction bases left unmatched: 8. Germline CDR1 is SEHNR and CDR2 is FQNEAQ (reference sequence). For the CDR3, the DNA is TGTGCCAGCAGCTTCGGGACAGGCAATGGGGCTTTCTTT. It translates to CASSFGTGNGAFF.